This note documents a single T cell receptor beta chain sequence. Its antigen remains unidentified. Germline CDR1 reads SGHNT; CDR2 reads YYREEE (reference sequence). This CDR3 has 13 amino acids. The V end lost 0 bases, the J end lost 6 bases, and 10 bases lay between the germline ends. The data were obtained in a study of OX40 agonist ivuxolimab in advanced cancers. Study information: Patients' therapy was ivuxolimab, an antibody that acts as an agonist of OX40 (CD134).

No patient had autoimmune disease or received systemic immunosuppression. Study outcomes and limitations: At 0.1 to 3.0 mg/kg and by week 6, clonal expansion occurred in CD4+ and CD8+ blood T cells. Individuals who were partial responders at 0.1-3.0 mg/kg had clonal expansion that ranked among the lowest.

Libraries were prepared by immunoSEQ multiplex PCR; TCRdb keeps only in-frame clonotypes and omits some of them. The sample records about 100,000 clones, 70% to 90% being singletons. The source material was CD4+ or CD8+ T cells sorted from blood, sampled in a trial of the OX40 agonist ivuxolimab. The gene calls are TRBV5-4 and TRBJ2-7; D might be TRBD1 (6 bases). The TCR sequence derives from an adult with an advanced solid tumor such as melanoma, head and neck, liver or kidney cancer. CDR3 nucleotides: TGTGCCAGCAGCTTGGGTCAGGGGCGCGAGCAGTACTTC. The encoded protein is CASSLGQGREQYF.